This T cell receptor beta chain was recorded in a study of vaccination and CD4 T cells after COVID-19. Germline CDR1 and CDR2: SQVTM and ANQGSEA. This CDR3 spans 14 amino acids. The V end was cut by 3 bases, the J end by 0 bases, with 12 bases between. Cultured CD4+ T cell DNA underwent sequencing with the Oncomine TCR Beta short-read assay. Genomic DNA was isolated from CD4+ T cells that had been cultured. TCRdb reprocessed the PCR reads with MiXCR, giving one entry per CDR3 protein. The sample lists about 6,900 distinct CDR3 sequences, more than 30% occurring once. Treatment described: approximately nine-day PBMC culture with coronavirus spike peptide pools or control peptides (ViraFEST assay). Gathered ahead of the COVID-19 pandemic (2011-2018) were the CD4+ T cells of the unexposed donor. Culture of two million PBMCs per well took place with about 10 IU/ml IL-2 and about 10 ug/ml peptide pools.

A word on this clonotype: Its antigen is currently unknown.

The TCR comes from a human donor in good health. Sequencing used CD4+ T cells from blood, cultured in vitro. V gene TRBV29-1 combines with J gene TRBJ2-7; possible D gene TRBD2, 5 bases. The CDR3 bases are TGCAGCGTTGACGGGGTTGAAGGCTCCTACGAGCAGTACTTC. Amino acid sequence: CSVDGVEGSYEQYF.